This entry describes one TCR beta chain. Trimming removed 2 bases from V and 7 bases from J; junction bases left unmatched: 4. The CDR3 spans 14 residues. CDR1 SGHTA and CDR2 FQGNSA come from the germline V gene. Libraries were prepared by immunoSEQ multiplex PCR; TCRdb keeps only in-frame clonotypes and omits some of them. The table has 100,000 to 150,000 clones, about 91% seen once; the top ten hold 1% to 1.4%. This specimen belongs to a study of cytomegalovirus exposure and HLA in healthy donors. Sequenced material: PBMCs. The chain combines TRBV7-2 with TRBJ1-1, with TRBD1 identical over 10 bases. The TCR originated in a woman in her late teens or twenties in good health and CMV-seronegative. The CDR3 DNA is TGTGCCAGCAGCTTATACCGGGACAGGGGTGAAGCTTTCTTT. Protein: CASSLYRDRGEAFF.